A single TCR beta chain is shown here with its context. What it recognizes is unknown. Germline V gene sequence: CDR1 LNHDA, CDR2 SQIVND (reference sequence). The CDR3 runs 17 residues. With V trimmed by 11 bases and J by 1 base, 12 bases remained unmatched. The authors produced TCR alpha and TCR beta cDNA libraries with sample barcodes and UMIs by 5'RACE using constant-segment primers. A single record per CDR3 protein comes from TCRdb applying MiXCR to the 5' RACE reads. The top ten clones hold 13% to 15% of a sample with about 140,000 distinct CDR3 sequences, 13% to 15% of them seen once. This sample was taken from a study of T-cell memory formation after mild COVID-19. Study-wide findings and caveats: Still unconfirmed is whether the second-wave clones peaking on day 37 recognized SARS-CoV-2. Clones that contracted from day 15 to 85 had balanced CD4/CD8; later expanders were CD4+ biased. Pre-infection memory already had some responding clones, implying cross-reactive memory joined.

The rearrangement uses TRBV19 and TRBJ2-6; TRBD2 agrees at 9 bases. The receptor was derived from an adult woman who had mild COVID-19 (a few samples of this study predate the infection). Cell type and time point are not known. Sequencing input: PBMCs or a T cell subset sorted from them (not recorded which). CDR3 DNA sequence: TGTGCCGCATACGGGACTAGCAGGCCGTCTGGGGCCAACGTCCTGACTTTC. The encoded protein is CAAYGTSRPSGANVLTF.